The clone carrying this TCR beta chain was observed at least ten times. Its antigen is unknown. The data originate from a study of CD8 T cells in ankylosing spondylitis. From the 5' RACE reads, TCRdb called clonotypes with MiXCR, one entry per CDR3 protein. The sample comprises roughly 280,000 distinct CDR3 sequences, roughly 20% of which are singletons, and 7.5% to 9.5% rests with the top ten. Study conclusions and caveats: Among TCR beta sequences, a motif of roughly 8 highly homologous variants appeared characteristic of ankylosing spondylitis blood.

The CDR3 loop spans 13 amino acids. Deletions cut 6 bases from V and 0 bases from J, with 6 bases between. The J gene is TRBJ2-4, the V gene TRBV12-3 or TRBV12-4, with D unresolved. Material for sequencing was blood, either unsorted or a sorted T cell fraction (not recorded which). This clonotype was sampled from a male donor with ankylosing spondylitis or in good health (not recorded which). The CDR3 here is CASRDQAKNIQYF. The CDR3 DNA sequence: TGTGCCAGCAGAGACCAAGCCAAAAACATTCAGTACTTC.